This T cell receptor (beta chain) was captured by sequencing in a study of monozygotic twins with inflammatory bowel disease. Study outcomes and limitations: The sharing of clonotypes with others was lower in IBD patients than in healthy twins, especially with disease activity. Cells of different T cell subtypes could not be told apart.

The CDR3 length is 15 residues. The germline V gene encodes CDR1 MNHEY and CDR2 SMNVEV (reference sequence). Turning to this clonotype: Its target is not known.

Making each TCR library took approximately 3,400 ng of total RNA. Each sample had eight separate cDNA synthesis reactions. TCRdb reanalyzed the 5' RACE reads, giving one entry per CDR3 protein sequence and no DNA. This listing includes approximately 330,000 distinct CDR3 sequences. This sequence joins TRBV27 and TRBJ2-3; absent DNA, TCRdb's TRBD1 call cannot be checked. The source of this sequence is a human donor with ulcerative colitis or Crohn's disease, or a healthy co-twin of an affected twin (not recorded which). The sample consisted of blood. The CDR3 loop reads CASSLEPGQGYTQYF.